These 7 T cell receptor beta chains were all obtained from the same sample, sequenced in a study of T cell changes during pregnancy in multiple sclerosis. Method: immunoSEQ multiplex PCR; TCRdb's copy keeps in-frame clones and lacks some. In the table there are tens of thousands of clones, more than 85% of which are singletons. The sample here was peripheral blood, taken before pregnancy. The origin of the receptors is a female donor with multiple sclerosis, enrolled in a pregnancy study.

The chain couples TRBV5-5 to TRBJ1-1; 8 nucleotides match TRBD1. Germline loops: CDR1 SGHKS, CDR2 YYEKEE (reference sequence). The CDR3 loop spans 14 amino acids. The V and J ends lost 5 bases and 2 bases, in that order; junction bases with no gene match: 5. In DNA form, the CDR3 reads TGTGCCAGCAGTTGGACAGGGTCAAACACTGAAGCTTTCTTT. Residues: CASSWTGSNTEAFF.

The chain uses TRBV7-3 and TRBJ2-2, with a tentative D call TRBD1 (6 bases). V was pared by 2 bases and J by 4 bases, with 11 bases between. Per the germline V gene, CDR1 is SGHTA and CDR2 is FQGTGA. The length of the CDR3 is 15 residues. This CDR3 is CASSLAQGGTGELFF. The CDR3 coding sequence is TGTGCCAGCAGCTTAGCACAGGGTGGCACCGGGGAGCTGTTTTTT.

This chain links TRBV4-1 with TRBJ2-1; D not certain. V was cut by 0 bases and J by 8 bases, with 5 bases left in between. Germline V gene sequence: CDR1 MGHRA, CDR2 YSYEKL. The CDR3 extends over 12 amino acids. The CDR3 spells CASSQDLDEQFF. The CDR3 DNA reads TGCGCCAGCAGCCAAGATCTCGATGAGCAGTTCTTC.

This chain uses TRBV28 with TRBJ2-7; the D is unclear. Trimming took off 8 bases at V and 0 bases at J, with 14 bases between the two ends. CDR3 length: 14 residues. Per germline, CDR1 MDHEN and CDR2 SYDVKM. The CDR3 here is CASCPIRGSYEQYF. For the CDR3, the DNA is TGTGCCAGCTGCCCCATACGCGGCTCCTACGAGCAGTACTTC.

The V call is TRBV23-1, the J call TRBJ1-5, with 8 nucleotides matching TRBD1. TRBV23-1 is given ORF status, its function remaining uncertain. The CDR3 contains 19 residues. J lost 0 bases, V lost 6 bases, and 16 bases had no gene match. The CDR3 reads CASRTTLEDRVTSNQPQHF. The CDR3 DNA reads TGCGCCAGCAGAACAACCCTAGAGGACAGGGTTACTAGCAATCAGCCCCAGCATTTT.

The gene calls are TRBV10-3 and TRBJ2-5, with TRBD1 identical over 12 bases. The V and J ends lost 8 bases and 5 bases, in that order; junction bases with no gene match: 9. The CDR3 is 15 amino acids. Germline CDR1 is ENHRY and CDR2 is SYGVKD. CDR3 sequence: CAIAFGTGGAETQYF. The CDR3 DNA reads TGTGCCATCGCCTTCGGGACAGGGGGCGCGGAGACCCAGTACTTC.

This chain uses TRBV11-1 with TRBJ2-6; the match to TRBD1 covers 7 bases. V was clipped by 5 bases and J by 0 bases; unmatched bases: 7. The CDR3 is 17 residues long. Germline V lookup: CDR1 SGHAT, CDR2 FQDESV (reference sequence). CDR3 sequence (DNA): TGTGCCAGCAGCCCCGGGACAGAACACTCTGGGGCCAACGTCCTGACTTTC. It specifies CASSPGTEHSGANVLTF. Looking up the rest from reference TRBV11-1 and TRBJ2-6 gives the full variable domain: EAEVAQSPRYKITEKSQAVAFWCDPISGHATLYWYRQILGQGPELLVQFQDESVVDDSQLPKDRFSAERLKGVDSTLKIQPAELGDSAMYLCASSPGTEHSGANVLTFGAGSRLTVL.